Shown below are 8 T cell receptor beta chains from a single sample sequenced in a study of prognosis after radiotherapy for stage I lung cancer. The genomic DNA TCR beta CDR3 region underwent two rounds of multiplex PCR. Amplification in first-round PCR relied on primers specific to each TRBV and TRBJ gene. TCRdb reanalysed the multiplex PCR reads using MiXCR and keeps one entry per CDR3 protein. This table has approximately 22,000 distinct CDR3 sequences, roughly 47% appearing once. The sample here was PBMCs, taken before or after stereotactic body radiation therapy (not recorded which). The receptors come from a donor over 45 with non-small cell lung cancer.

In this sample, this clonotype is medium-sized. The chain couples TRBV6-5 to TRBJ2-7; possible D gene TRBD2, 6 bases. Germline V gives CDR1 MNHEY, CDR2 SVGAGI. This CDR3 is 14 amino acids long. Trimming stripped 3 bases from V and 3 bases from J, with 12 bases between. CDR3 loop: CASSYVGGSYEQYF. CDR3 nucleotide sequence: TGTGCCAGCAGTTATGTGGGGGGAAGCTACGAGCAGTACTTC.

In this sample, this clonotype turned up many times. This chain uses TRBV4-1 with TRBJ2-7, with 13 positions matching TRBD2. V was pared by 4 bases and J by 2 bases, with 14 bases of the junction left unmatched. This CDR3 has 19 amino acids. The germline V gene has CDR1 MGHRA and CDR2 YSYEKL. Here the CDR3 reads CASSPRLAGGTSFTYEQYF. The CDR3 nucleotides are TGCGCCAGCAGCCCCCGACTAGCGGGAGGCACATCTTTTACCTACGAGCAGTACTTC.

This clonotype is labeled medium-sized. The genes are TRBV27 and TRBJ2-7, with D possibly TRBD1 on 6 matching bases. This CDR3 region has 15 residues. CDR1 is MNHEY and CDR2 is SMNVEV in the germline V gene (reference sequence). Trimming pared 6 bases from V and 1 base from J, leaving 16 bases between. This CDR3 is CASRLDSSYSYEQYF. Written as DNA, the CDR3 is TGTGCCAGCAGACTGGACAGTTCCTATTCCTACGAGCAGTACTTC.

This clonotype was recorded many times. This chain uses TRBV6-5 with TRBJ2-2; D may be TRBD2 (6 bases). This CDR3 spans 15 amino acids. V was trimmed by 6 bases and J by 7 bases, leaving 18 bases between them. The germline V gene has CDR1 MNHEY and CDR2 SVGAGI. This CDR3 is CASRQLLARYGELFF. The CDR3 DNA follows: TGTGCCAGCAGGCAGCTCCTAGCGCGTTACGGGGAGCTGTTTTTT.

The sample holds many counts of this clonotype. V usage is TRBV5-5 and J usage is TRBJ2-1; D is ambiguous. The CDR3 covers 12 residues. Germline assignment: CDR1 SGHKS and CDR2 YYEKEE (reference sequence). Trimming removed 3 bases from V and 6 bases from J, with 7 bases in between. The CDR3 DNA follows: TGTGCCAGCAGCTGGGTCACCAATGAGCAGTTCTTC. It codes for CASSWVTNEQFF.

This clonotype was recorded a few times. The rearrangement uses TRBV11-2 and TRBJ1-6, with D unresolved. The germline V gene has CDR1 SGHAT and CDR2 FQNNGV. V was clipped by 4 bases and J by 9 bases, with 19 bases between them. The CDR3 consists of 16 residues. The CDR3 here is CASSSRMGGSGSPLHF. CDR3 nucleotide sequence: TGTGCCAGCAGCTCCCGGATGGGAGGGAGCGGTTCACCCCTCCACTTT.

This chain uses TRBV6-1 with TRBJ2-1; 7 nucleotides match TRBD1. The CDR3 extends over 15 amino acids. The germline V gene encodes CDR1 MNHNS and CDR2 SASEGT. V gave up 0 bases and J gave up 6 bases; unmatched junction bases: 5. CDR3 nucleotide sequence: TGTGCCAGCAGTGAAGCCGTGACAGGGTGCAATGAGCAGTTCTTC. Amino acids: CASSEAVTGCNEQFF.

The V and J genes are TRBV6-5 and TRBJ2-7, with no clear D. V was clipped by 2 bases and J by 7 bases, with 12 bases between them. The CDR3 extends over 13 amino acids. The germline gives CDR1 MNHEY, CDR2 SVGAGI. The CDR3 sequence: CASSYGRTGEQYF. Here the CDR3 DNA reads TGTGCCAGCAGTTACGGGCGAACCGGGGAGCAGTACTTC.